This T cell receptor (beta chain) comes out of a study of human T cells and chemical hapten exposure. Background on the study: Weekly diphenylcyclopropenone doses were given to patients' scalps across the approximately 25-week study. After 6 days, upper back 0.01% DPC patch tests were scored.

The CDR3 has 16 residues. Looked up from germline, CDR1 is SGHTA and CDR2 is FQGNSA. V was cut by 4 bases and J by 5 bases, with 18 bases left in between. Of note for this clonotype: Antigen unknown.

TCRdb re-called the RACE reads through MiXCR, storing one row per CDR3 protein. The sample contains roughly 80,000 distinct CDR3 sequences, 11% to 15% of which appear only once. Specified time point: pre-sensitization, week 0. Treatment: therapeutic diphenylcyclopropenone sensitization with weekly scalp DPC. Study-wide results and caveats: Expanded TCRs clustered into significantly more large CDR3 similarity groups than controls, the analysis revealed.

Sequenced here: whole blood, sampled in connection with sensitization to the hapten diphenylcyclopropenone (DPC). The sequence came from a woman in her forties or fifties with alopecia areata. Some clones in this sample may be carry-over from other donors' samples. V and J are TRBV7-2 and TRBJ2-1, with D tentatively TRBD1 (6 bases). This chain's CDR3 is CASSSNRALRNNEQFF. Written as DNA, the CDR3 is TGTGCCAGCAGCTCTAACAGGGCCCTTAGAAACAATGAGCAGTTCTTC.